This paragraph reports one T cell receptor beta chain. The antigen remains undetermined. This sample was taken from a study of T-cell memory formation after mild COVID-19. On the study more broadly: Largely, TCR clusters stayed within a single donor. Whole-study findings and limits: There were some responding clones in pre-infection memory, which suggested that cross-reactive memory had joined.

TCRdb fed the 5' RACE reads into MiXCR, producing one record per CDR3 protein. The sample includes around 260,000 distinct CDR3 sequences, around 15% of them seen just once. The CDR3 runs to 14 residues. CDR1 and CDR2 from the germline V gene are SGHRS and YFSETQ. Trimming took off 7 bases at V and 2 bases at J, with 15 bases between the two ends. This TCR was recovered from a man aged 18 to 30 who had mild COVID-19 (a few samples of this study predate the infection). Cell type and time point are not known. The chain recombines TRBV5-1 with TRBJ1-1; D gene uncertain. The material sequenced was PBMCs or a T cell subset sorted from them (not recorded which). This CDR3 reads CASERGGRNTEAFF. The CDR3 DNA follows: TGCGCCAGCGAACGGGGAGGCCGTAACACTGAAGCTTTCTTT.